The rows below give T cell receptor beta chains drawn from one sample of a study of cytomegalovirus exposure and HLA in healthy donors. Profiled with immunoSEQ multiplex PCR; TCRdb holds only in-frame clones, not every one. The repertoire holds 200,000 to 250,000 clones, with around 75% as singletons. Material: PBMCs. Every receptor here comes from a woman aged 30 to 39 in good health and CMV-seronegative. The CDR3 runs from the conserved cysteine through the conserved F or W. The D gene is left open where the match is weak. A clone size is listed for some rows: how often the clone was seen (once, few, many), or a class if it is expanded.

V gene	clone size	J gene	D gene	CDR3 length	CDR3 DNA	CDR3 protein
TRBV30	-	TRBJ1-1	TRBD1	11	TGTGCCTGGAGTACAGACAGGGAGGCTTTCTTT	CAWSTDREAFF
TRBV13	-	TRBJ1-1	TRBD1	14	TGTGCCAGCAGCTCGCACAGGGGGGACACTGAAGCTTTCTTT	CASSSHRGDTEAFF
TRBV11-3	few	TRBJ1-1	-	14	TGTGCCAGCAGGCCCGGGACACTGAACACTGAAGCTTTCTTT	CASRPGTLNTEAFF
TRBV5-6	-	TRBJ1-5	-	16	TGTGCCAGCAGCTTTATAGGGGGGGGGCAGGATCAGCCCCAGCATTTT	CASSFIGGGQDQPQHF
TRBV5-6	-	TRBJ2-1	TRBD2	15	TGTGCCAGCAGCCGGACTAGCGGAGCGGGCCATGAGCAGTTCTTC	CASSRTSGAGHEQFF
TRBV5-4	-	TRBJ1-3	-	14	TGTGCCAGCAGCTTGTGGGGGGCTGGAAACACCATATATTTT	CASSLWGAGNTIYF
TRBV7-9	once	TRBJ1-5	-	15	TGTGCCAGCAGCCCTACTACGGACAACCATCAGCCCCAGCATTTT	CASSPTTDNHQPQHF
TRBV2	few	TRBJ1-4	TRBD1	17	TGTGCCAGCAACAATCAGGGGGCGCAGGATCAGGTGGGAAAACTGTTTTTT	CASNNQGAQDQVGKLFF
TRBV9	-	TRBJ2-1	-	12	TGTGCCAGCAGCGTGGGCCAGAATGAGCAGTTCTTC	CASSVGQNEQFF
TRBV6-1	-	TRBJ1-2	-	13	TGTGCCAGCAGTTCTGGACAGATTAATGGCTACACCTTC	CASSSGQINGYTF
TRBV6-5	once	TRBJ2-7	TRBD2	14	TGTGCCAGCATTTTAGCGGGAGGGACAGGCGAGCAGTACTTC	CASILAGGTGEQYF
TRBV9	-	TRBJ2-3	TRBD2	16	TGTGCCAGCAGCGCAACGTTAGCGGGTTACACAGATACGCAGTATTTT	CASSATLAGYTDTQYF
TRBV7-6	-	TRBJ2-5	TRBD2	16	TGTGCCAGCAGCTTAGAGGCTAGCGGGAGTCCAGAGACCCAGTACTTC	CASSLEASGSPETQYF
TRBV14	-	TRBJ2-1	TRBD2	12	TGTGCCAGCAGCCAAAGCGGGAGTAGGCCGTTCTTC	CASSQSGSRPFF
TRBV5-1	once	TRBJ2-5	-	13	TGCGCCAGCAGCTTGGAGAGTGGAGAGACCCAGTACTTC	CASSLESGETQYF
TRBV21-1	-	TRBJ1-6	-	16	TGTGCCAGCAGCAAAGTAAAAAGGCGGGGGAATTCACCCCTCCACTTT	CASSKVKRRGNSPLHF
TRBV9	-	TRBJ2-2	-	12	TGTGCCAGCAGCCCCCGGGCCGGGGAGCTGTTTTTT	CASSPRAGELFF
TRBV7-6	-	TRBJ2-5	-	14	TGTGCCAGCAGCCTACAGGGTGGGGCAGAGACCCAGTACTTC	CASSLQGGAETQYF
TRBV18	-	TRBJ2-7	-	14	TGTGCCAGCTCACCAGGCCTAGTCTCCTACGAGCAGTACTTC	CASSPGLVSYEQYF
TRBV6-5	once	TRBJ2-7	TRBD1	14	TGTGCCAGCAGACCTGACAGGGTTCTCTACGAGCAGTACTTC	CASRPDRVLYEQYF
TRBV11-2	-	TRBJ1-1	-	13	TGTGCCAGCAGCTTAGTCGGGTCACATGAAGCTTTCTTT	CASSLVGSHEAFF
TRBV7-9	-	TRBJ1-1	-	10	TGTGCCAGCAGGGGAGGGCCAGCTTTCTTT	CASRGGPAFF
TRBV7-9	-	TRBJ2-2	TRBD1	16	TGTGCCAGCAGTCCATACGGGACAGGGACGGACGGGGAGCTGTTTTTT	CASSPYGTGTDGELFF
TRBV30	-	TRBJ1-4	TRBD1	13	TGTGCCTGGAGGGGACAGAAAAATGAAAAACTGTTTTTT	CAWRGQKNEKLFF
TRBV10-3	-	TRBJ2-1	-	14	TGTGCCATCAGTGACCAGAACTCCTACAATGAGCAGTTCTTC	CAISDQNSYNEQFF
TRBV2	-	TRBJ2-1	TRBD1	15	TGTGCCAGCAGTCCGGACAGGGGAGCCTACAATGAGCAGTTCTTC	CASSPDRGAYNEQFF
TRBV30	few	TRBJ1-1	-	12	TGTGCCTGGGTTCCTTTGAACACTGAAGCTTTCTTT	CAWVPLNTEAFF
TRBV4-1	-	TRBJ1-5	TRBD1	15	TGCGCCAGCAGCCAAGAGGAACAGGGGAGTCAGCCCCAGCATTTT	CASSQEEQGSQPQHF
TRBV6-6	-	TRBJ1-1	-	15	TGTGCCAGCAGTCAACCGGGTATTAGGAACACTGAAGCTTTCTTT	CASSQPGIRNTEAFF
TRBV11-2	-	TRBJ1-1	TRBD1	15	TGTGCCAGCAGCTCGACGGGACAGGGGAACACTGAAGCTTTCTTT	CASSSTGQGNTEAFF
TRBV19	-	TRBJ1-5	TRBD1	15	TGTGCCAGTACTGGTGGACAGGGTGGCAATCAGCCCCAGCATTTT	CASTGGQGGNQPQHF
TRBV6-5	-	TRBJ1-6	TRBD1	14	TGTGCCAGCCGGCGGGGACAGGGGGGATCACCCCTCCACTTT	CASRRGQGGSPLHF
TRBV9	-	TRBJ1-3	TRBD1	14	TGTGCCAGCAGCGTAACAGGGGTCGGAAACACCATATATTTT	CASSVTGVGNTIYF
TRBV6-5	-	TRBJ2-2	-	14	TGTGCCAGCAGTGGGGCTCCGTTAACCGGGGAGCTGTTTTTT	CASSGAPLTGELFF
TRBV7-6	-	TRBJ1-3	-	16	TGTGCCAGCAGCTTAGGGCCTGAGGCCTCTGGAAACACCATATATTTT	CASSLGPEASGNTIYF
TRBV10-3	-	TRBJ2-7	TRBD2	16	TGTGCCATCAGTGAACCCCTTAGCGGGGCAACCTACGAGCAGTACTTC	CAISEPLSGATYEQYF
TRBV7-3	-	TRBJ2-1	TRBD1	15	TGTGCCAGCAGCCCTACGGGACAGGGTTACAATGAGCAGTTCTTC	CASSPTGQGYNEQFF
TRBV27	few	TRBJ2-7	TRBD2	15	TGTGCCAGCAGTGTTCTAGCGGATAAAGACTACGAGCAGTACTTC	CASSVLADKDYEQYF
TRBV7-9	-	TRBJ2-3	TRBD1	16	TGTGCCAGCAGCTCCCGGGACAGACCCCTCACAGATACGCAGTATTTT	CASSSRDRPLTDTQYF
TRBV29-1	-	TRBJ2-7	TRBD1	13	TGCAGCGTTCGACAGGGCAGCTCCTACGAGCAGTACTTC	CSVRQGSSYEQYF
TRBV11-3	-	TRBJ2-5	-	13	TGTGCCAGCAGCTTAGACAGGCAAGAGACCCAGTACTTC	CASSLDRQETQYF
TRBV2	-	TRBJ2-2	TRBD1	16	TGTGCCAGCAGGGCGTACAGGGGGCGGGACACCGGGGAGCTGTTTTTT	CASRAYRGRDTGELFF
TRBV6-1	-	TRBJ2-1	-	12	TGTGCCACCGTGACAGACTACAATGAGCAGTTCTTC	CATVTDYNEQFF
TRBV5-4	-	TRBJ1-6	-	13	TGTGCCAGCAGCTTGGAAGGGGGAAAGCCCCTCCACTTT	CASSLEGGKPLHF
TRBV25-1	-	TRBJ1-4	-	16	TGTGCCAGCAGTGAATTTCGAGGACAGTCTAATGAAAAACTGTTTTTT	CASSEFRGQSNEKLFF
TRBV6-1	-	TRBJ2-7	-	12	TGTGCCAGCAGTGCGCAGAACTACGAGCAGTACTTC	CASSAQNYEQYF
TRBV9	-	TRBJ2-1	TRBD2	18	TGTGCCAGCAGCGTAGAGTCCGGGACTAGCGGGCCTCACAGTGAGCAGTTCTTC	CASSVESGTSGPHSEQFF
TRBV1	-	TRBJ1-2	-	13	TGCACCAGCAGCCATTGGGGGGGGTATGGCTACACCTTC	CTSSHWGGYGYTF
TRBV4-2	-	TRBJ1-2	-	17	TGTGCCAGCAGCCAAGAGCCGGCGGGGGCCGCTAACTATGGCTACACCTTC	CASSQEPAGAANYGYTF
TRBV7-6	-	TRBJ2-2	TRBD1	17	TGTGCCAGCAGCTCGCGGGGGACAGGGGAACGGGCCGGGGAGCTGTTTTTT	CASSSRGTGERAGELFF
TRBV7-9	-	TRBJ2-2	-	14	TGTGCCAGCAGCTTTATGAGAGACACCGGGGAGCTGTTTTTT	CASSFMRDTGELFF
TRBV6-5	-	TRBJ2-7	TRBD1	15	TGTGCCAGCAGTAATTCCGGGACAGGACTCTACGAGCAGTACTTC	CASSNSGTGLYEQYF
TRBV13	-	TRBJ2-6	-	16	TGTGCCAGCAGCTTAGCAGGGCCTACTGGGGCCAACGTCCTGACTTTC	CASSLAGPTGANVLTF
TRBV27	few	TRBJ1-2	TRBD1	15	TGTGCCAGCAGTCCCGGGACAGGGTTGCTCTATGGCTACACCTTC	CASSPGTGLLYGYTF
TRBV27	few	TRBJ2-1	TRBD1	15	TGTGCCAGCAGTCCCGTCCCAGGGGGAGTGAATGAGCAGTTCTTC	CASSPVPGGVNEQFF
TRBV7-9	-	TRBJ1-2	-	14	TGTGCCAGCAGCTTACACAGGACCACCTATGGCTACACCTTC	CASSLHRTTYGYTF
TRBV6-1	once	TRBJ1-2	TRBD1	15	TGTGCCAGCAGTGAGAGGACAGGGTGGAACTATGGCTACACCTTC	CASSERTGWNYGYTF